The next 12 T cell receptor beta chains were all read from a single sample in a study of T cell changes during pregnancy in multiple sclerosis. Produced via immunoSEQ multiplex PCR; TCRdb's table is partial and in-frame only. The sample records roughly 40,000 clones, approximately 92% being singletons. The sequenced sample was CD4+ T cells from peripheral blood mononuclear cells, obtained after pregnancy. These receptors all stem from a female donor in good health, enrolled as a control in a pregnancy study.

The gene calls are TRBV2 and TRBJ2-4, with D possibly being TRBD1 (8 bases). Per germline, CDR1 SNHLY and CDR2 FYNNEI. This CDR3 is 14 amino acids long. The V gene lost 4 bases and the J gene lost 7 bases, with 14 bases spanning the gap. The CDR3 DNA reads as TGTGCCAGCAGTGCAGACAGGGGAGGGAACATTCAGTACTTC. Residues: CASSADRGGNIQYF.

The chain has TRBV4-3 and TRBJ2-1, with TRBD2 as a possible D gene (5 bases). The CDR3 extends over 14 amino acids. Trimming cost V 0 bases and J 10 bases, with 13 bases left between them. Germline V CDR1 and CDR2: LGHNA, YSLEER. The CDR3 is CASSQDLRAMEQFF. CDR3 nucleotides: TGCGCCAGCAGCCAAGATTTGCGGGCCATGGAGCAGTTCTTC.

The chain combines TRBV5-1 with TRBJ1-2; the match to TRBD1 covers 7 bases. The ends lost 7 bases at V and 8 bases at J; junction bases unmatched: 11. The germline gives CDR1 SGHRS, CDR2 YFSETQ. The CDR3 runs 13 residues. CDR3 residues: CASREQGPAGYTF. The CDR3 DNA is TGCGCCAGCCGGGAACAGGGGCCGGCGGGCTACACCTTC.

This clone was observed a single time. J is TRBJ2-5 and V is TRBV10-3; TRBD1 agrees at 7 bases. This CDR3 contains 14 residues. With 6 bases clipped from V and 4 bases from J, the junction kept 8 bases outside the gene matches. CDR1 ENHRY and CDR2 SYGVKD come from the germline V gene. In nucleotides, the CDR3 is TGTGCCATCAGGCCTACAGGGGTCGGAGAGACCCAGTACTTC. Translated: CAIRPTGVGETQYF.

This clone appeared a single time. The rearrangement joins TRBV11-3 to TRBJ2-1; 10 nucleotides agree with TRBD2. The CDR3 spans 15 residues. V lost 1 base, J lost 6 bases, and 3 bases stayed unmatched. Germline V gene lookup returns CDR1 SGHNT and CDR2 YENEEA. The CDR3 protein is CASSLGASGSNEQFF. The CDR3 DNA reads as TGTGCCAGCAGCTTAGGGGCTAGCGGGAGCAATGAGCAGTTCTTC.

The chain combines TRBV29-1 with TRBJ2-1, with TRBD1 identical over 10 bases. Germline V gene lookup returns CDR1 SQVTM and CDR2 ANQGSEA. The CDR3 runs to 13 residues. Trimming at V came to 7 bases and at J to 10 bases, leaving 10 bases not matched to a gene. The CDR3: CSASPGTGDEQFF. As DNA, the CDR3 is TGCAGCGCCAGTCCCGGGACAGGGGACGAGCAGTTCTTC.

The chain has TRBV19 and TRBJ1-5, with a weak D call TRBD1 (5 bases). CDR1 and CDR2 from the germline V gene are LNHDA and SQIVND (reference sequence). CDR3 length: 17 amino acids. Trimming took off 7 bases at V and 1 base at J, with 20 bases between the two ends. CDR3 sequence (DNA): TGTGCCAGTACGACCTCCTGGGGGGGAACGAGCAATCAGCCCCAGCATTTT. Translation gives CASTTSWGGTSNQPQHF.

This rearrangement joins TRBV5-4 to TRBJ1-5, with TRBD1 identical over 7 bases. Germline values: CDR1 SGHNT, CDR2 YYREEE (reference sequence). V lost 8 bases and J lost 4; bases outside the gene matches: 3. This CDR3 comprises 12 residues. The CDR3 reads CARTGCNQPQHF. The CDR3 DNA reads as TGTGCCAGGACAGGGTGTAATCAGCCCCAGCATTTT. Full variable domain (outside the CDR3, taken from reference TRBV5-4 and TRBJ1-5): ETGVTQSPTHLIKTRGQQVTLRCSSQSGHNTVSWYQQALGQGPQFIFQYYREEENGRGNFPPRFSGLQFPNYSSELNVNALELDDSALYLCARTGCNQPQHFGDGTRLSIL.

This rearrangement joins TRBV29-1 to TRBJ2-7; unclear D gene. CDR3 size: 12 residues. V gave up 4 bases and J gave up 2 bases, with 9 bases separating them. Germline CDR1 and CDR2: SQVTM and ANQGSEA. Written as DNA, the CDR3 is TGCAGCGTTGGAGTATCCGCCTACGAGCAGTACTTC. It is translated as CSVGVSAYEQYF.

The genes are TRBV5-1 and TRBJ1-2, with TRBD1 as a possible D gene (5 bases). The CDR3 covers 17 residues. V lost 4 bases to trimming and J lost 6 bases, with 25 bases between them. The V gene's germline CDR1 is SGHRS and CDR2 YFSETQ. Written as DNA, the CDR3 is TGCGCCAGCAGCCCTTCGGGACTCGGATCCTCTTGGGATGGCTACACCTTC. Protein product: CASSPSGLGSSWDGYTF.

The chain is built from TRBV28 and TRBJ1-2, with TRBD1 matching over 7 bases. Germline V gives CDR1 MDHEN, CDR2 SYDVKM. The junction had 8 bases not matched to a gene; V was cut back by 6 bases and J by 1 base. This CDR3 has 15 residues. As DNA, the CDR3 is TGTGCCAGCAGACGACAGGGCAGAGGTAACTATGGCTACACCTTC. Amino acids: CASRRQGRGNYGYTF.

This chain connects TRBV4-1 to TRBJ2-3; D is possibly TRBD1 (5 bases). The V gene's germline CDR1 is MGHRA and CDR2 YSYEKL. The ends were cut back, 4 bases at V and 2 bases at J, with 13 bases in the middle. The CDR3 covers 15 residues. This chain's CDR3 is CASSRPTGSTDTQYF. The CDR3 DNA follows: TGCGCCAGCAGCCGCCCTACAGGATCCACAGATACGCAGTATTTT.